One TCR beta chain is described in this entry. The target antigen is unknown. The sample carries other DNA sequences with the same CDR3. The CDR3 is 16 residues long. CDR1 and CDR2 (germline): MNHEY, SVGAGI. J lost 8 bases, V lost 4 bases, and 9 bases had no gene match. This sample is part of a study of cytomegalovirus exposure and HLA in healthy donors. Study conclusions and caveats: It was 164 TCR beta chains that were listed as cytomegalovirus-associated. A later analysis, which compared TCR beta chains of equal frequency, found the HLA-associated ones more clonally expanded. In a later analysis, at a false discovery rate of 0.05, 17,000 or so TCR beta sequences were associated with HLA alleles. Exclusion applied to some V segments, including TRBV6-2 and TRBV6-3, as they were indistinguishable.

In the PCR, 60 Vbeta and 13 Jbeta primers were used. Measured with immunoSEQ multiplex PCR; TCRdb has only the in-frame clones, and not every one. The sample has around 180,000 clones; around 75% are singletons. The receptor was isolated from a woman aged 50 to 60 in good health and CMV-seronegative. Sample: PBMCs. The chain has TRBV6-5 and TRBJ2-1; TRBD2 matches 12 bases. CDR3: CASSSLTSGSGYEQFF. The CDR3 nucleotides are TGTGCCAGCAGTTCCTTGACTAGCGGGAGTGGGTATGAGCAGTTCTTC.